This section outlines one T cell receptor (beta chain) sequence together with its context. Individuals drawn from under 30 US areas were about 18 to 95 years old. All recovered Cohort 3 donors got two negative PCRs, got clearance, or saw symptom resolution. This sample is part of a study of blood T cell repertoires in COVID-19. Across the whole study: COVID-19 samples collected from the United States, Italy and Spain covered acute and convalescent phases. Nucleic acid was either cDNA or gDNA, and it came from T cells, B-cell-depleted T cells, or PBMCs.

Profiling relied on immunoSEQ multiplex PCR, and the TCRdb table lists in-frame clones only, not all of them. The sample lists about 390,000 clones, about 86% occurring once. Sequenced input: PBMCs or T cells enriched from blood (not recorded which). This clonotype originated in a woman in her fifties or sixties who had recovered from COVID-19.

The CDR3 region is CASQRLAGGSSYEQYF. Written as DNA, the CDR3 is TGTGCCAGCCAAAGGCTTGCGGGGGGGAGCTCCTACGAGCAGTACTTC. The chain carries TRBV2 and TRBJ2-7; TRBD2 matches at 9 bases. Germline assignment: CDR1 SNHLY and CDR2 FYNNEI. Germline trimming cut 8 bases from V and 0 bases from J; bases unmatched to any gene: 11. The CDR3 extends over 16 amino acids.